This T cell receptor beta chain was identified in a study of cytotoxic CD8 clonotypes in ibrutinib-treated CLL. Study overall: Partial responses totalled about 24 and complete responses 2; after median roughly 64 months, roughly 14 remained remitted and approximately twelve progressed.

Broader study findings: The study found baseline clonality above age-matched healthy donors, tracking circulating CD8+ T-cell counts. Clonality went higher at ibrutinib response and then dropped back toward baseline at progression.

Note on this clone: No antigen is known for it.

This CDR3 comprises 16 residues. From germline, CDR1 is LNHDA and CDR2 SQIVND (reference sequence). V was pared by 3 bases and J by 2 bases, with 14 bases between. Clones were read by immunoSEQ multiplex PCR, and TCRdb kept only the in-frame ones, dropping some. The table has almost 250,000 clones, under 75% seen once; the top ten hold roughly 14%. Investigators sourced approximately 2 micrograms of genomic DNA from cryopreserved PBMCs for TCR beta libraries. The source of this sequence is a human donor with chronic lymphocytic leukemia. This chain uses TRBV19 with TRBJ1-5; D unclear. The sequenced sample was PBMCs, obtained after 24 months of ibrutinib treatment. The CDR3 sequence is CASSIEAVWGNQPQHF. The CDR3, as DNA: TGTGCCAGTAGTATCGAGGCAGTATGGGGCAATCAGCCCCAGCATTTT.